Listed below are T cell receptor beta chains from one sample, sequenced in a study of blood T cell repertoires in COVID-19. Profiling relied on immunoSEQ multiplex PCR, and the TCRdb table lists in-frame clones only, not all of them. The table has hundreds of thousands of clones, 88% seen once. Sequencing was carried out using peripheral blood. Source of these receptors: a woman in her fifties or sixties with COVID-19, enrolled during active disease. The CDR3 runs from the conserved cysteine through the conserved F or W. A D gene is named only where the DNA matches it firmly. A row's size may be missing; if present it is once, few, many or a size class.

j_gene	d_gene	v_gene	abundance	CDR3aa	CDR3nt
TRBJ1-2	.	TRBV7-9	.	CASSPGGRGTPNYGYTF	TGTGCCAGCAGCCCCGGGGGGCGGGGAACCCCTAACTATGGCTACACCTTC
TRBJ2-2	TRBD1	TRBV7-9	.	CASSPRDRANTGELFF	TGTGCCAGCAGCCCACGGGACAGGGCGAACACCGGGGAGCTGTTTTTT
TRBJ1-4	.	TRBV18	.	CASSPGVAGKTNEKLFF	TGTGCCAGCTCACCAGGGGTGGCAGGGAAGACTAATGAAAAACTGTTTTTT
TRBJ1-1	.	TRBV10-3	.	CAISESYEAFF	TGTGCCATCAGTGAATCCTATGAAGCTTTCTTT
TRBJ1-6	TRBD1	TRBV30	.	CAWLQGRSGNSPLHF	TGTGCCTGGCTACAGGGGAGATCGGGTAATTCACCCCTCCACTTT
TRBJ1-2	.	TRBV7-8	once	CASSPGRGSNYGYTF	TGTGCCAGCAGCCCCGGACGAGGGTCTAACTATGGCTACACCTTC
TRBJ1-1	.	TRBV20-1	.	CSASGNTEAFF	TGCAGTGCTAGCGGGAACACTGAAGCTTTCTTT
TRBJ2-7	.	TRBV29-1	once	CSVSTSGEQYF	TGCAGCGTCTCTACCTCTGGCGAGCAGTACTTC
TRBJ2-7	.	TRBV6-6	many	CASREQGDYEQYF	TGTGCCAGCCGGGAGCAGGGAGACTACGAGCAGTACTTC
TRBJ2-7	TRBD2	TRBV7-9	.	CASSLGGSTSGGLHEQYF	TGTGCCAGCAGCTTAGGTGGTAGTACTAGCGGGGGATTGCACGAGCAGTACTTC
TRBJ1-5	.	TRBV5-1	.	CASSLEPGMQPQHF	TGCGCCAGCAGCTTGGAACCAGGGATGCAGCCCCAGCATTTT
TRBJ2-7	TRBD1	TRBV4-1	.	CASSQSPDRGRELYEQYF	TGCGCCAGCAGCCAATCCCCGGACAGGGGCCGGGAACTCTACGAGCAGTACTTC
TRBJ1-1	TRBD1	TRBV2	.	CASSESSGGLHTEAFF	TGTGCCAGCAGCGAAAGCTCAGGGGGCCTTCACACTGAAGCTTTCTTT
TRBJ1-2	TRBD1	TRBV19	.	CASIPRQGVYGYTF	TGTGCCAGTATTCCCAGACAGGGGGTCTATGGCTACACCTTC
TRBJ1-4	TRBD1	TRBV5-1	once	CASSLRRDRQNEKLFF	TGCGCCAGCAGCCTAAGACGGGACAGACAAAATGAAAAACTGTTTTTT
TRBJ1-3	TRBD1	TRBV29-1	once	CSGGQSSGNTIYF	TGCAGCGGGGGACAGAGCTCTGGAAACACCATATATTTT
TRBJ1-1	.	TRBV5-1	.	CASSLRAMGGYLNTEAFF	TGCGCCAGCAGCTTGCGGGCCATGGGAGGGTACCTTAACACTGAAGCTTTCTTT
TRBJ1-1	.	TRBV24-1	.	CATSDSDKGTEAFF	TGTGCCACCAGTGATTCGGACAAGGGCACTGAAGCTTTCTTT
TRBJ1-2	.	TRBV5-5	.	CASSGQNGYGYTF	TGTGCCAGCAGTGGACAGAATGGATATGGCTACACCTTC
TRBJ2-7	.	TRBV9	.	CASSTIRGLSGYEQYF	TGTGCCAGCAGCACCATTCGGGGACTGTCGGGATACGAGCAGTACTTC
TRBJ2-6	TRBD2	TRBV13	.	CASSSGLAESSGANVLTF	TGTGCCAGCAGCTCTGGACTAGCGGAGAGCTCTGGGGCCAACGTCCTGACTTTC
TRBJ1-3	.	TRBV6-5	.	CASSLSGSVGGTIYF	TGTGCCAGCAGCCTCTCGGGGTCCGTTGGAGGCACCATATATTTT
TRBJ2-2	.	TRBV7-7	.	CASSLDYPSTGELFF	TGTGCCAGCAGCTTAGATTATCCGAGCACCGGGGAGCTGTTTTTT
TRBJ1-5	TRBD1	TRBV6-6	.	CASSPATGNQPQHF	TGTGCCAGCTCCCCTGCGACAGGGAATCAGCCCCAGCATTTT
TRBJ2-1	.	TRBV6-6	once	CASGSEQFF	TGTGCCAGCGGCTCTGAGCAGTTCTTC
TRBJ2-5	.	TRBV10-3	.	CATLNRRADGETQYF	TGTGCCACCCTAAATCGGCGGGCTGACGGAGAGACCCAGTACTTC
TRBJ2-1	.	TRBV9	.	CASSYRQSSSYNEQFF	TGTGCCAGCAGCTATAGACAGAGTAGCTCCTACAATGAGCAGTTCTTC
TRBJ1-2	TRBD1	TRBV6-2/TRBV6-3	.	CASSSTGGALGYTF	TGTGCCAGCAGCTCCACAGGGGGCGCGCTAGGCTACACCTTC
TRBJ2-5	.	TRBV2	few	CASRAQPGETQYF	TGTGCCAGCAGGGCCCAGCCAGGAGAGACCCAGTACTTC